This TCR beta chain was sequenced in a study of T cell changes during pregnancy in multiple sclerosis. TCRdb's copy holds only in-frame clones and misses some; the assay was immunoSEQ multiplex PCR. Of some 62,000 clones in the sample, approximately 90% are singletons; the top ten hold more than 2.5%. The germline V and J ends were trimmed by 6 bases and 4 bases, with 10 bases remaining between them. The CDR3 extends over 13 amino acids. Germline V CDR1 and CDR2: LNHDA, SQIVND (reference sequence). The rearrangement links TRBV19 to TRBJ1-5; D unclear. The receptor comes from a female donor in good health, enrolled as a control in a pregnancy study. The source material was peripheral blood, sampled in the second trimester of pregnancy. The CDR3 sequence is CASSRRGNQPQHF. The CDR3 DNA sequence: TGTGCCAGTAGCAGGAGAGGGAATCAGCCCCAGCATTTT. The full variable domain, rest sourced from reference TRBV19 and TRBJ1-5, is DGGITQSPKYLFRKEGQNVTLSCEQNLNHDAMYWYRQDPGQGLRLIYYSQIVNDFQKGDIAEGYSVSREKKESFPLTVTSAQKNPTAFYLCASSRRGNQPQHFGDGTRLSIL.